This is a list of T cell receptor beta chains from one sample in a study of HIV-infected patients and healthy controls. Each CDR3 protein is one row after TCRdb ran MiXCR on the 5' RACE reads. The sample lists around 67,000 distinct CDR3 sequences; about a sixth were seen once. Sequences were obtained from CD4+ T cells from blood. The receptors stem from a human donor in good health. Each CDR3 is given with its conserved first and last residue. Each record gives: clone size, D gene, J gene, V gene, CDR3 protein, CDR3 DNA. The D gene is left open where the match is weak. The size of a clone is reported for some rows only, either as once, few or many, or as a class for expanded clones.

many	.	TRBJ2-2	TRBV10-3	CAIKGQTNTGELFF	TGTGCCATCAAAGGGCAGACGAACACCGGGGAGCTGTTTTTT
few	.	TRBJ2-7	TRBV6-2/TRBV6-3	CASSYSQARAYEQYF	TGTGCCAGCAGTTACTCGCAGGCGAGAGCCTACGAGCAGTACTTC
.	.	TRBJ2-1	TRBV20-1	CSARSARGLSNEQFF	TGCAGTGCTAGATCGGCTAGAGGTCTATCCAATGAGCAGTTCTTC
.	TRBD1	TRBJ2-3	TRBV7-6	CASSLVPGQGTQYF	TGTGCCAGCAGCTTAGTGCCAGGACAGGGAACGCAGTATTTT
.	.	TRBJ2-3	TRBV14	CASSQGRMGTDTQYF	TGTGCCAGCAGCCAAGGTAGAATGGGTACAGATACGCAGTATTTT
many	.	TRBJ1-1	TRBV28	CASSFLQGRGGTEAFF	TGTGCCAGCAGTTTCCTGCAGGGGAGAGGGGGCACTGAAGCTTTCTTT
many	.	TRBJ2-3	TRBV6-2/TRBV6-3	CASSYRGATDTQYF	TGTGCCAGCAGTTACCGCGGGGCCACAGATACGCAGTATTTT
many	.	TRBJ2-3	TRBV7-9	CASSSSGSTDTQYF	TGTGCCAGCAGCTCAAGCGGTAGCACAGATACGCAGTATTTT
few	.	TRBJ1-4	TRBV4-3	CASSRQAPATNEKLFF	TGCGCCAGCAGCCGACAGGCGCCAGCAACTAATGAAAAACTGTTTTTT
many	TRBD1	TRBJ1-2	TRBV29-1	CSVEDRRGLNYGYTF	TGCAGCGTTGAAGATCGGAGGGGGCTGAACTATGGCTACACCTTC
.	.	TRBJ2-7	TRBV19	CASRPAGVWEQYF	TGTGCCAGTAGACCGGCAGGGGTCTGGGAGCAGTACTTC